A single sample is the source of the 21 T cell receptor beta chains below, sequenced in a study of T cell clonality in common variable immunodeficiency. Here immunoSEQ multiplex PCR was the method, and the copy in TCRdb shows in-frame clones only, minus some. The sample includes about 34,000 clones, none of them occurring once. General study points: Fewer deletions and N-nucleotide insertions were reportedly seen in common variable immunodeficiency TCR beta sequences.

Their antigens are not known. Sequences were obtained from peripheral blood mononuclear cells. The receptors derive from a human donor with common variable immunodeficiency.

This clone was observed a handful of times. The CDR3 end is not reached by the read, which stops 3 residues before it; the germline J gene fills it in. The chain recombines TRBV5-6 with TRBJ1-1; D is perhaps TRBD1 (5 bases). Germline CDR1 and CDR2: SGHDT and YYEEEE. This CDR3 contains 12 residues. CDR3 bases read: TGTGCCAGCAGCTTGGGGGGCGAGAAA. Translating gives CASSLGGEK. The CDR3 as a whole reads CASSLGGEKAFF.

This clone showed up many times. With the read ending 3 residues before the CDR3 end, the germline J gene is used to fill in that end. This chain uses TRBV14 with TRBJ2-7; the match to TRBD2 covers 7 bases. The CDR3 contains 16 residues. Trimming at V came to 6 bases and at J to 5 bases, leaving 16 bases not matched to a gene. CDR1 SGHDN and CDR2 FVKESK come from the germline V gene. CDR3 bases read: TGTGCCAGCAGTCGACAGTTAGCGGGCCCTGGGGACGAG. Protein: CASSRQLAGPGDE. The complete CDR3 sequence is CASSRQLAGPGDEQYF.

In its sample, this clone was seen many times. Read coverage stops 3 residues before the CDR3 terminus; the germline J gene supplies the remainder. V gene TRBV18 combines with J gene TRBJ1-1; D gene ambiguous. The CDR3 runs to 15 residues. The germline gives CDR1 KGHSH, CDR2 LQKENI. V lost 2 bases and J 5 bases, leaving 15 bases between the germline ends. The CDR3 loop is CASSPNSGVPTEAFF. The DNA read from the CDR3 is TGTGCCAGCTCACCAAATAGCGGGGTCCCGACTGAA.

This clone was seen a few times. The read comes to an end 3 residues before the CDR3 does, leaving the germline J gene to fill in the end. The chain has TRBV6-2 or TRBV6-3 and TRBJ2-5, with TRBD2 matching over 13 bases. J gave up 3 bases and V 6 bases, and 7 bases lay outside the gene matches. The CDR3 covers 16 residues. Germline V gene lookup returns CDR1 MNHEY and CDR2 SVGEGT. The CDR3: CASSPTGLAGEETQYF. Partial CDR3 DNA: TGTGCCAGCAGCCCCACCGGACTAGCGGGAGAAGAGACC.

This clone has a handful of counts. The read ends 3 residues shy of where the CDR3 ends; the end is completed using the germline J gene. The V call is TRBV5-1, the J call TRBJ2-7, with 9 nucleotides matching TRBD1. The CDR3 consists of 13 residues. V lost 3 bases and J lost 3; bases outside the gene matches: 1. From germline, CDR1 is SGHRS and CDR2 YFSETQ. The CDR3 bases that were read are TGCGCCAGCAGCTCGACAGGGGGCTACGAG. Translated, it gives CASSSTGGYE. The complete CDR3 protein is CASSSTGGYEQYF.

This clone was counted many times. CDR3 bases read: TGTGCCAGCAGCCCAGACGGCGGGAGCCCCGGGGAG. Residues: CASSPDGGSPGE. The full CDR3 sequence reads CASSPDGGSPGELFF. The V and J genes are TRBV6-2 or TRBV6-3 and TRBJ2-2; TRBD2 matches 7 bases. The read is 3 residues too short to cover the CDR3 end, so that end is filled in from the germline J gene. Losses at the gene ends were 6 bases for V and 6 bases for J; bases not matched to a gene: 10. This CDR3 contains 15 residues. The V gene's germline CDR1 is MNHEY and CDR2 SVGEGT.

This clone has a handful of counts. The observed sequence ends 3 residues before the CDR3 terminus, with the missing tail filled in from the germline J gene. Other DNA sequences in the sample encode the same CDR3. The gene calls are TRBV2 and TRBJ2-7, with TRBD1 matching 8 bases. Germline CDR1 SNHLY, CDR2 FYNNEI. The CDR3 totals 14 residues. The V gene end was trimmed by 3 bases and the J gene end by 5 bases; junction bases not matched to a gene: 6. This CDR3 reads CASSEGRTGHEQYF. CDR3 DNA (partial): TGTGCCAGCAGTGAGGGGAGGACAGGGCACGAG.

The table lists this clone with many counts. CDR3 sequence reads: CASSSRDRGYEQYF. The DNA read from the CDR3 is TGTGCCAGCAGCAGTAGGGACAGGGGGTACGAG. The gene calls are TRBV5-6 and TRBJ2-7, with 11 bases identical to TRBD1. The read is 3 residues too short to cover the CDR3 end, so that end is filled in from the germline J gene. The germline CDR1 and CDR2 sequences are SGHDT and YYEEEE. V gave up 4 bases and J gave up 4 bases; unmatched junction bases: 4. This CDR3 has 14 residues.

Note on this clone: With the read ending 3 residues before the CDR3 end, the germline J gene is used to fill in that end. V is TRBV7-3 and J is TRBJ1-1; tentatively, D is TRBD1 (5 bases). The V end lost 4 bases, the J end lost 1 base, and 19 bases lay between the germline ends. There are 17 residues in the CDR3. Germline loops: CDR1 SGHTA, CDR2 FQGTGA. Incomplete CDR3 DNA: TGTGCCAGCAGCTGGTCTGTGGGCCGTACAGGGAACACTGAA. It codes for CASSWSVGRTGNTE. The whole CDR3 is CASSWSVGRTGNTEAFF. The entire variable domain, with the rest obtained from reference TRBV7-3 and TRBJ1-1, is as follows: GAGVSQTPSNKVTEKGKYVELRCDPISGHTALYWYRQSLGQGPEFLIYFQGTGAADDSGLPNDRFFAVRPEGSVSTLKIQRTERGDSAVYLCASSWSVGRTGNTEAFFGQGTRLTVV.

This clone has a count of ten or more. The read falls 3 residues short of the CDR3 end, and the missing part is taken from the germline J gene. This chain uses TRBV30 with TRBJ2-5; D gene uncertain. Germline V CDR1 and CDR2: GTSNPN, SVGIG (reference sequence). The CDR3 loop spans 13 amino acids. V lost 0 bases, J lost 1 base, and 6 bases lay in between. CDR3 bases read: TGTGCCTGGAGTGTTACTGCCCAAGAGACC. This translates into CAWSVTAQET. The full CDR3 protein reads CAWSVTAQETQYF.

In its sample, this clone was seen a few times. The CDR3 region is CASSDRPGRVTEAFF. The covered CDR3 bases are TGTGCCAGCAGTGACCGCCCGGGCAGGGTCACTGAA. The chain combines TRBV6-1 with TRBJ1-1; D might be TRBD1 (5 bases). The read halts 3 residues ahead of the CDR3 end, with the missing end drawn from the germline J gene. Germline V gives CDR1 MNHNS, CDR2 SASEGT. V was clipped by 3 bases and J by 4 bases, with 15 bases between them. There are 15 residues in the CDR3.

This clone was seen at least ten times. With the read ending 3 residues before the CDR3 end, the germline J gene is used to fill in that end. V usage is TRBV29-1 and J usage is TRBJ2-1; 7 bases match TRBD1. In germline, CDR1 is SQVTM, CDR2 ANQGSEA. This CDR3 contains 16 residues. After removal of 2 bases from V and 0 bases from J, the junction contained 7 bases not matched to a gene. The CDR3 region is CSVERGTDPSYNEQFF. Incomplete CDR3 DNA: TGCAGCGTTGAACGTGGGACAGATCCCTCCTACAATGAG.

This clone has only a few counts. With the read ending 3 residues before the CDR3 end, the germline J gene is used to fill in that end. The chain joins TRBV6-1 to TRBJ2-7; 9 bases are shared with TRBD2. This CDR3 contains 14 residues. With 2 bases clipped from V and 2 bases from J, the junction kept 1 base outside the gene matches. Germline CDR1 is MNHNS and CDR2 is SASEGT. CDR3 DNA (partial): TGTGCCAGCAGTGAACTAGCGGGAACCTACGAG. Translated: CASSELAGTYE. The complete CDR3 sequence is CASSELAGTYEQYF.

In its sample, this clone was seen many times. The CDR3 sequence is CASSPLAVTDTQYF. The sequenced part of the CDR3 DNA is TGTGCCAGCAGCCCGTTAGCAGTCACAGATACG. The V gene is TRBV7-9, the J gene TRBJ2-3; no reliable D call. The sequence runs out 3 residues before the end of the CDR3; the remainder is reconstructed from the germline J gene. The V and J ends lost 5 bases and 2 bases respectively, with 11 bases between them. There are 14 residues in the CDR3. CDR1 is SEHNR and CDR2 is FQNEAQ in the germline V gene (reference sequence).

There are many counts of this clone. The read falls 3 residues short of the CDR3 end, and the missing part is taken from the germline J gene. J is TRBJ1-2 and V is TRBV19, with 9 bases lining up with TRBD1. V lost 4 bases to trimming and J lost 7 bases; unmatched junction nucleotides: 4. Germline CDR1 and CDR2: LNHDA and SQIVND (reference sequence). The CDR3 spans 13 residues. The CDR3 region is CASSTQGAPGYTF. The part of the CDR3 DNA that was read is TGTGCCAGTAGTACACAGGGGGCTCCTGGC. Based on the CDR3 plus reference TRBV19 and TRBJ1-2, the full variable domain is DGGITQSPKYLFRKEGQNVTLSCEQNLNHDAMYWYRQDPGQGLRLIYYSQIVNDFQKGDIAEGYSVSREKKESFPLTVTSAQKNPTAFYLCASSTQGAPGYTFGSGTRLTVV.

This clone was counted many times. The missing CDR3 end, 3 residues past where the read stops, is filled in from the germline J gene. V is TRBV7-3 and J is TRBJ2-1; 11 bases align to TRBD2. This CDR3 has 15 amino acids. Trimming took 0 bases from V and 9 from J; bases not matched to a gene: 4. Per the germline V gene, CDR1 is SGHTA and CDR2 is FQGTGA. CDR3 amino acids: CASSLTSGRAGEQFF. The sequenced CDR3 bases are TGTGCCAGCAGCTTAACTAGCGGGAGGGCGGGTGAG.

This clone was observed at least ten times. CDR3 amino acids: CASSEAVGGSGANVLTF. CDR3 bases read: TGTGCCAGCAGTGAAGCGGTCGGGGGGTCCGGGGCCAACGTC. This chain joins TRBV6-1 and TRBJ2-6; 7 nucleotides match TRBD2. The read is 3 residues too short to cover the CDR3 end, so that end is filled in from the germline J gene. Germline V gene data show CDR1 as MNHNS and CDR2 as SASEGT. V gave up 0 bases and J gave up 4 bases; unmatched junction bases: 6. The CDR3 is 17 amino acids.

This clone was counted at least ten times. The DNA read from the CDR3 is TGTGCCAGCAGCTTCGGTGGCACAGATACG. Translating it yields CASSFGGTDT. The entire CDR3 protein is CASSFGGTDTQYF. The rearrangement joins TRBV7-8 to TRBJ2-3, with D hard to call. The read comes to an end 3 residues before the CDR3 does, leaving the germline J gene to fill in the end. Deletions cut 3 bases from V and 1 base from J, with 5 bases between. This CDR3 is built from 13 residues. Germline V gene data show CDR1 as SGHVS and CDR2 as FQNEAQ.

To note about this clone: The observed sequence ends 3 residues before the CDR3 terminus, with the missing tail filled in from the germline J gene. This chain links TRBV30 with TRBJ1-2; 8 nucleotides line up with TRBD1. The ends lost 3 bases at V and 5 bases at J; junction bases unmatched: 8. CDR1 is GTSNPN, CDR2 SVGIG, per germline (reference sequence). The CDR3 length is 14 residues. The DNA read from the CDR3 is TGTGCCTGGAGCAAACAGGGGGTGGGGTATGGC. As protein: CAWSKQGVGYG. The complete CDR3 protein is CAWSKQGVGYGYTF.

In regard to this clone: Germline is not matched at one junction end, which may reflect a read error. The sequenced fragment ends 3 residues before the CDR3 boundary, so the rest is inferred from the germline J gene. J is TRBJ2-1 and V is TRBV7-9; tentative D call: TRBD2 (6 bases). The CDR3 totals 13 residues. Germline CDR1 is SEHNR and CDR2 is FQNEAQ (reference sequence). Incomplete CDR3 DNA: TGTTCCAGCAGCTCGACTAGCTACAATGAG. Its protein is CSSSSTSYNE. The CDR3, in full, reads CSSSSTSYNEQFF.

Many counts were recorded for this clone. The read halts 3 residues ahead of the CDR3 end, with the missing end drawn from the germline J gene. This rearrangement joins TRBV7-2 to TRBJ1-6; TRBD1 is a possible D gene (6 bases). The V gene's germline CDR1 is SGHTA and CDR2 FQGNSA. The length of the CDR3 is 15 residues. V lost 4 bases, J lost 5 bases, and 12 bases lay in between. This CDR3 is CASSSQTGNNSPLHF. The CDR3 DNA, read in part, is TGTGCCAGCAGCTCCCAGACAGGAAATAATTCACCC. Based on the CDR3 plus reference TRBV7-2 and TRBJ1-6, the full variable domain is GAGVSQSPSNKVTEKGKDVELRCDPISGHTALYWYRQSLGQGLEFLIYFQGNSAPDKSGLPSDRFSAERTGGSVSTLTIQRTQQEDSAVYLCASSSQTGNNSPLHFGNGTRLTVT.